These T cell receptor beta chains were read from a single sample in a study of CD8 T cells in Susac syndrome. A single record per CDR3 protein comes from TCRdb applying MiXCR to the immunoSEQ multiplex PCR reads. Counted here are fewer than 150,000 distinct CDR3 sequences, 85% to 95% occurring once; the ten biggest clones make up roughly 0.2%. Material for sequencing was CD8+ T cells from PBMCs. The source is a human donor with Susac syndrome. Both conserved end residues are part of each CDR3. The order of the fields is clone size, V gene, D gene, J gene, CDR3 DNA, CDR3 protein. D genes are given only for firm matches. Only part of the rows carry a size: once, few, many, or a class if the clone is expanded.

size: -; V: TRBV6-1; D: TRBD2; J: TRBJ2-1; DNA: TGTGCCAGCAGCAAAAGCCTTACTAGCGCCCGCTCCTACAATGAGCAGTTCTTC; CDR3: CASSKSLTSARSYNEQFF
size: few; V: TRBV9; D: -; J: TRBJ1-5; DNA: TGTGCCAGCAGCGTAGATGGGAGCAATCAGCCCCAGCATTTT; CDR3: CASSVDGSNQPQHF
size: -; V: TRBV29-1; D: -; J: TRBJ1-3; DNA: TGCAGCGTTGAAGGCAACTCTGGAGACACCATATATTTT; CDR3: CSVEGNSGDTIYF
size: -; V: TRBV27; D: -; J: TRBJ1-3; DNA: TGTGCCAGCAGTATTCCTGGAAACACCATATATTTT; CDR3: CASSIPGNTIYF
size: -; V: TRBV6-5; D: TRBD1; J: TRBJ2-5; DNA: TGTGCCAGCAGTTACCCTTCCGGACAGGGGGGTACCGAGACCCAGTACTTC; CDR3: CASSYPSGQGGTETQYF
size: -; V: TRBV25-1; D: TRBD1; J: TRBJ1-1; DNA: TGTGCCAGCAGTTTTGGACAGGCGAACACTGAAGCTTTCTTT; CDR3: CASSFGQANTEAFF
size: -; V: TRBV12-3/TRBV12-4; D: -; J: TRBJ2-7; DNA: TGTGCCAGCAGCCAACAAGTAATAGAGCAGTACTTC; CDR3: CASSQQVIEQYF
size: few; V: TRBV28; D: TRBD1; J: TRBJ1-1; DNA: TGTGCCAGCAGTCCGTGGACAGGGGGAAACACTGAAGCTTTCTTT; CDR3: CASSPWTGGNTEAFF
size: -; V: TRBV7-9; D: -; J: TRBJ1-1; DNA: TGTGCCAGCAGCCGCCGGGTCACTGAAGCTTTCTTT; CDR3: CASSRRVTEAFF
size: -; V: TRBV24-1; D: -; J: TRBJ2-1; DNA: TGTGCCACCAGTACAGGACAGGAGCAGTTCTTC; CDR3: CATSTGQEQFF
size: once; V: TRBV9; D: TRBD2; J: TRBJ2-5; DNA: TGTGCCAGCAGCGTAGCTAGCGGTCAAGAGACCCAGTACTTC; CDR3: CASSVASGQETQYF
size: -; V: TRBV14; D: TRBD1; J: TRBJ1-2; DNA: TGTGCCAGCAGTCCGGGACAGGGGATCGGCTACACCTTC; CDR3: CASSPGQGIGYTF
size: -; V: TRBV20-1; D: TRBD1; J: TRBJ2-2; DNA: TGCAGTGCCCCCCATCCGGGACAGTCGAACACCGGGGAGCTGTTTTTT; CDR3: CSAPHPGQSNTGELFF
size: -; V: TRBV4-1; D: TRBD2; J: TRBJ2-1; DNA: TGCGCCAGCAGCCAAGAGGGACTAGCGGGAGGGCCGGGGCAGTTCTTC; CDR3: CASSQEGLAGGPGQFF
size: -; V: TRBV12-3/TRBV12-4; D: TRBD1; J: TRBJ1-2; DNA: TGTGCCAGCAGTTTTGGGACAGGGGAAGGGAATGGCTACACCTTC; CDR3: CASSFGTGEGNGYTF
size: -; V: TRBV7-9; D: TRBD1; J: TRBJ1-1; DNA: TGTGCCAGCAGGTCCGGGACAGGGGGATGGATGAACACTGAAGCTTTCTTT; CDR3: CASRSGTGGWMNTEAFF
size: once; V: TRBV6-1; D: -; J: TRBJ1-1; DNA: TGTGCCAGCAGTATGTGGCGGATGAACACTGAAGCTTTCTTT; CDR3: CASSMWRMNTEAFF
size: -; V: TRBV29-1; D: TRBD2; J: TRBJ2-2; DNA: TGCAGCGTTGGCCCACTACTAGCGGGTGCGAACACCGGGGAGCTGTTTTTT; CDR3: CSVGPLLAGANTGELFF
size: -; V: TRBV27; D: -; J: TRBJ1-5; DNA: TGTGCCAGCAGTTTAGTTGGGGGCATCGACAATCAGCCCCAGCATTTT; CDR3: CASSLVGGIDNQPQHF
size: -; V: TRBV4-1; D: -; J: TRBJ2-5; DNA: TGCGCCAGCAGCCTCACCCCCGGGATCCAAGAGACCCAGTACTTC; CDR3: CASSLTPGIQETQYF
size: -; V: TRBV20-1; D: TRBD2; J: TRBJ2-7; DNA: TGCAGTGCTAGAGGGTCTAGCGGGAGACCCGCCGACTCCTACGAGCAGTACTTC; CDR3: CSARGSSGRPADSYEQYF
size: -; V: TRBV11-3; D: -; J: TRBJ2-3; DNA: TGTGCCAGCAGCTCCCCAGGGGCAGATACGCAGTATTTT; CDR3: CASSSPGADTQYF
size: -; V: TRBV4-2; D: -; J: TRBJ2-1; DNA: TGTGCCAGCAGCCAAGAATCCCTTCTGCCGGTAGAGCAGTTCTTC; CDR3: CASSQESLLPVEQFF
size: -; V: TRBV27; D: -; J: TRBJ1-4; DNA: TGTGCCAGCAGTATCGGGAGCGGTAATGAAAAACTGTTTTTT; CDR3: CASSIGSGNEKLFF
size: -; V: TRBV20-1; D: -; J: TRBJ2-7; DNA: TGCAGTGCACGTAGTGCGCGAAGCTCCTACGAGCAGTACTTC; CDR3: CSARSARSSYEQYF
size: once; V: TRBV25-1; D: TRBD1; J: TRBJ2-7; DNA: TGTGCCAGCAGTCCCGGGACAGGGTTCTACGAGCAGTACTTC; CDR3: CASSPGTGFYEQYF
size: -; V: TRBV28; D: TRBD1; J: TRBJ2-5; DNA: TGTGCCAGCTCTTTCCCTGGGGCAGGGGGCTTCCAAGAGACCCAGTACTTC; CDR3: CASSFPGAGGFQETQYF
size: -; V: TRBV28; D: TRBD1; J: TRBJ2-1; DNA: TGTGCCAGCAGAACTCCCGACGCCACAGGGGGCGGGAATGAGCAGTTCTTC; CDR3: CASRTPDATGGGNEQFF
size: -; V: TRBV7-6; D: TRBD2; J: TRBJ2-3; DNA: TGTGCCAGCAGCATCGCCCTGATAGCGGGAGCCCACACAGATACGCAGTATTTT; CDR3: CASSIALIAGAHTDTQYF
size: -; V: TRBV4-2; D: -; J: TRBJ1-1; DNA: TGTGCCAGCAGTACACAGGGGAACACTGAAGCTTTCTTT; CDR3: CASSTQGNTEAFF
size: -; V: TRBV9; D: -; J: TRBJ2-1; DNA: TGTGCCAGCAGCGCCACGACATTTTGGACCAGCTCCTACAATGAGCAGTTCTTC; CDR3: CASSATTFWTSSYNEQFF
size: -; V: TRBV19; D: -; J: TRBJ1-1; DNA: TGTGCCACCCTCAACGGAGGGACTGAAGCTTTCTTT; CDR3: CATLNGGTEAFF
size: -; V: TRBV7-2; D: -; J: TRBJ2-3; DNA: TGTGCCAGCAGAGCGAAGGACAGACGGACGGATACGCAGTATTTT; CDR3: CASRAKDRRTDTQYF
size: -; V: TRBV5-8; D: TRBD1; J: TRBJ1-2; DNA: TGTGCCAGCAGCAAGGGACAGGAGCCCCTCTATGGCTACACCTTC; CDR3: CASSKGQEPLYGYTF
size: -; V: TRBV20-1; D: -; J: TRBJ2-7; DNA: TGCAGTGCTAGAGATGTGGGGGGAGGCTTAGCCTACGAGCAGTACTTC; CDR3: CSARDVGGGLAYEQYF
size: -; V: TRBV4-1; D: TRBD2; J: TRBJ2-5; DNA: TGCGCCAGCAGCCAAGAAGGAAGTCCTAGCGGGGAGACCCAGTACTTC; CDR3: CASSQEGSPSGETQYF
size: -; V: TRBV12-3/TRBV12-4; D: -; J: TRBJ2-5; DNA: TGTGCCAGCAGTAATACCCCGGGGGCTCAAGAGACCCAGTACTTC; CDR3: CASSNTPGAQETQYF
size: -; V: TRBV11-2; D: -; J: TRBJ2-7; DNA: TGTGCCAGCAGCTTAGATGCAGGGGAGCAGTACTTC; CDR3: CASSLDAGEQYF
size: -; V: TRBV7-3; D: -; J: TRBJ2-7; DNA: TGTGCCAGCAGCCCGGAAGGGACACGCGACTACGAGCAGTACTTC; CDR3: CASSPEGTRDYEQYF
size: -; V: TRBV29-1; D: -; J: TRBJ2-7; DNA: TGCAGCGTAGGTCCGACCTACGAGCAGTACTTC; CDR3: CSVGPTYEQYF
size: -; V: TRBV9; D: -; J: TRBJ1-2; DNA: TGTGCCAGCAGCGTAGGGGATGGGCAGGGTGTTATTTCGGGTGGCTACACCTTC; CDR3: CASSVGDGQGVISGGYTF
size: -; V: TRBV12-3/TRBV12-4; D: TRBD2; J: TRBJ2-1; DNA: TGTGCCAGCAGTTTTAGGGAGGGTGCGGAGCAGTTCTTC; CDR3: CASSFREGAEQFF
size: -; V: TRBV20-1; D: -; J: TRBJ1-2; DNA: TGCAGTGCTAGAGATATGCAGGGTGGTGAAAACTATGGCTACACCTTC; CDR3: CSARDMQGGENYGYTF
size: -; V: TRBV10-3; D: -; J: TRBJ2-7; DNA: TGTGCCATCAGTGAATCACCCGGGGGCTACGAGCAGTACTTC; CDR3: CAISESPGGYEQYF
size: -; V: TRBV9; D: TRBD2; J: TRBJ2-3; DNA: TGTGCCAGCAGCGCAAGCGGGAGTACAGATACGCAGTATTTT; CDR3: CASSASGSTDTQYF
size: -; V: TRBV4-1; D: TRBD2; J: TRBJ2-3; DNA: TGCGCCAGCAGCCAGGCTCCGCGGGAGAGCACAGATACGCAGTATTTT; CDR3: CASSQAPRESTDTQYF
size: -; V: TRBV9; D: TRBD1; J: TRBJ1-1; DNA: TGTGCCAGCAGCGTTACAGGGGTTGATACTGAAGCTTTCTTT; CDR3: CASSVTGVDTEAFF
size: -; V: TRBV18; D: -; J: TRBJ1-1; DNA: TGTGCCAGCTCACCTCCACAGGCGGGTGGCACTGAAGCTTTCTTT; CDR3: CASSPPQAGGTEAFF
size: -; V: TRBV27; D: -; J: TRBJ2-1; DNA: TGTGCCAGCAGTTTCGGGTATGAGCAGTTCTTC; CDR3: CASSFGYEQFF
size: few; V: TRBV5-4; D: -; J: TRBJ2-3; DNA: TGTGCCAGCAGCCCCACCACAGATACGCAGTATTTT; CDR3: CASSPTTDTQYF
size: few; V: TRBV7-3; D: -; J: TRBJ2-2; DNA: TGTGCCAGCAGCCCCGACACCGGGGAGCTGTTTTTT; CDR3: CASSPDTGELFF
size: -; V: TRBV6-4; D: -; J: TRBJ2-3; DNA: TGTGCCAGCAGTGGGACACCGTTCCGGGATACGCAGTATTTT; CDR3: CASSGTPFRDTQYF
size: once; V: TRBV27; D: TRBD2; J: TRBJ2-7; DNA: TGTGCCAGCAGTTTAGCCGGGACTAGCAGTTACGAGCAGTACTTC; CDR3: CASSLAGTSSYEQYF
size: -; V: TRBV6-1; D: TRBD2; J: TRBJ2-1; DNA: TGTGCCAGCGTAGGACTAGCGGGAGTTAATGAGCAGTTCTTC; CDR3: CASVGLAGVNEQFF